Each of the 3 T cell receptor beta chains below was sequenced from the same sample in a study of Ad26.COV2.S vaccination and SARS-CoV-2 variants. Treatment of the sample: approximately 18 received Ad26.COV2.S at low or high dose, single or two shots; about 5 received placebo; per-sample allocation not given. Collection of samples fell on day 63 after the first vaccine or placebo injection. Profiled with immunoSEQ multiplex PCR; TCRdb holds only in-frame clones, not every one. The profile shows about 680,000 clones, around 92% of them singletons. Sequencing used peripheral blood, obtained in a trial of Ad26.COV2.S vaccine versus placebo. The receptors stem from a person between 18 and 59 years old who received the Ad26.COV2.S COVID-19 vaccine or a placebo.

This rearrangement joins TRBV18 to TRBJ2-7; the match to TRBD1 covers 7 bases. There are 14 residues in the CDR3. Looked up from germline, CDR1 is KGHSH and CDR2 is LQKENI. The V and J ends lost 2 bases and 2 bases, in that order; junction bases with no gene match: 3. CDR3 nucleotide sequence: TGTGCCAGCTCACCAATGGGACAGACCTACGAGCAGTACTTC. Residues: CASSPMGQTYEQYF. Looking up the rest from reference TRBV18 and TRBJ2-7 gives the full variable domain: NAGVMQNPRHLVRRRGQEARLRCSPMKGHSHVYWYRQLPEEGLKFMVYLQKENIIDESGMPKERFSAEFPKEGPSILRIQQVVRGDSAAYFCASSPMGQTYEQYFGPGTRLTVT.

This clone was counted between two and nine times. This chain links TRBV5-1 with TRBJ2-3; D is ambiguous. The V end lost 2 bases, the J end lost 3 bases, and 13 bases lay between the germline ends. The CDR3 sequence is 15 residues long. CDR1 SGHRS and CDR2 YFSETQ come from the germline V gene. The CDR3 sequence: CASSLGPHSTDTQYF. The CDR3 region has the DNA TGCGCCAGCAGCTTAGGACCTCATTCAACAGATACGCAGTATTTT.

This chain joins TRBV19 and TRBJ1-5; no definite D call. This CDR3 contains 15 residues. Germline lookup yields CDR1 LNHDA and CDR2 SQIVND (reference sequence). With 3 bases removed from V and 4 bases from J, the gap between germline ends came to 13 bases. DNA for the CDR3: TGTGCCAGTAGTATGTCCCCGGGGTCGAATCAGCCCCAGCATTTT. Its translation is CASSMSPGSNQPQHF.